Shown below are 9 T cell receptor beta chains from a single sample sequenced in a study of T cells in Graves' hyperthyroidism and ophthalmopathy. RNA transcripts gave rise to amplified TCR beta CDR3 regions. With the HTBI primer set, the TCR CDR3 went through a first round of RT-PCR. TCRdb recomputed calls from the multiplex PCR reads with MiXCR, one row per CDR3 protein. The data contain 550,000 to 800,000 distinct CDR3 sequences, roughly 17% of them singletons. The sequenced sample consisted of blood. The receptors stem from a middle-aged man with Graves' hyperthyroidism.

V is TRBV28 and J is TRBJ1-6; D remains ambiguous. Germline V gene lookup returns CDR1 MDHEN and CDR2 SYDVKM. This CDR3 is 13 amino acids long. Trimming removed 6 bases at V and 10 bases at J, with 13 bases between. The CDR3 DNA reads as TGTGCCAGCAGGCCGCCATTGGGGTCACCCCTCCACTTT. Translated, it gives CASRPPLGSPLHF. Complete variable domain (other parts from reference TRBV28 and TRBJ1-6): DVKVTQSSRYLVKRTGEKVFLECVQDMDHENMFWYRQDPGLGLRLIYFSYDVKMKEKGDIPEGYSVSREKKERFSLILESASTNQTSMYLCASRPPLGSPLHFGNGTRLTVT.

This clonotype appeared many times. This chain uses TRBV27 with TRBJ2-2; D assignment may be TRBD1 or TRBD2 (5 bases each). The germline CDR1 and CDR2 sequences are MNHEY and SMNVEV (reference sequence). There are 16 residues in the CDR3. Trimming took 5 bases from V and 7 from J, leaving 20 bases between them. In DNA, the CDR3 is TGTGCCAGCAGTCGAAACGCCGGGACCACCGACGGGGAGCTGTTTTTT. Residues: CASSRNAGTTDGELFF.

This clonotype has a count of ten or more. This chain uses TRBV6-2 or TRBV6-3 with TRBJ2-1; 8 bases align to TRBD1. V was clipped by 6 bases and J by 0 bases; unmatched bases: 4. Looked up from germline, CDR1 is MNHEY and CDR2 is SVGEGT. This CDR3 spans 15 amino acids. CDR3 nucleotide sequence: TGTGCCAGCAGATATGACAGGGGCTCCTACAATGAGCAGTTCTTC. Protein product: CASRYDRGSYNEQFF.

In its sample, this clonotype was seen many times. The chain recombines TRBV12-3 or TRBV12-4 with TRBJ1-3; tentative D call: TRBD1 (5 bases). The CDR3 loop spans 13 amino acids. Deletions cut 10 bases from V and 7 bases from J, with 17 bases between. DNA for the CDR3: TGTGCCAATACAGAGAATGGGGGGAACACCATATATTTT. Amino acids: CANTENGGNTIYF.

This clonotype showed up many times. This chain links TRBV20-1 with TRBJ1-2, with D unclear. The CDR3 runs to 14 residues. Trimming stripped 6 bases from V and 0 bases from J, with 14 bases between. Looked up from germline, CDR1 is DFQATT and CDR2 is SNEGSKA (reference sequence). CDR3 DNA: TGCAGTGCGTCCGGGGTGACGTCTAACTATGGCTACACCTTC. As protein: CSASGVTSNYGYTF.

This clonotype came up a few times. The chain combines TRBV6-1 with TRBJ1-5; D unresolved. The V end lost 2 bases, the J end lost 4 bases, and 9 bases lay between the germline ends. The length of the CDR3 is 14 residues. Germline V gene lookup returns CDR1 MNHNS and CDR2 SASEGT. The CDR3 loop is CASSEPTPNQPQHF. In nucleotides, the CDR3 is TGTGCCAGCAGTGAACCTACACCTAATCAGCCCCAGCATTTT.

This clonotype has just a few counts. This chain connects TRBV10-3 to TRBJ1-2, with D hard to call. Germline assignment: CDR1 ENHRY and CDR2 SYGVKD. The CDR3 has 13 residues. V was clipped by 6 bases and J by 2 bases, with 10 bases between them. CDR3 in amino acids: CAISSGGNYGYTF. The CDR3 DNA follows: TGTGCCATCAGCTCGGGCGGAAACTATGGCTACACCTTC.

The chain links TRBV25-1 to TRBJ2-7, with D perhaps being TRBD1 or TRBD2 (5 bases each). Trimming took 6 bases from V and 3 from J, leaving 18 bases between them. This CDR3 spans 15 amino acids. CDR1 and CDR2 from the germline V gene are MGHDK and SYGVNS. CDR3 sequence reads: CASRTRDPADYEQYF. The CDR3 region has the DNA TGTGCCAGCAGAACCCGGGACCCCGCCGACTACGAGCAGTACTTC.

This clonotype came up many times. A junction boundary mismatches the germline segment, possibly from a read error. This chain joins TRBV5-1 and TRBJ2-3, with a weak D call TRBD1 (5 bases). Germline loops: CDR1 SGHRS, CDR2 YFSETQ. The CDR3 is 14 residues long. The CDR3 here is CASSLGDSTDTQYF. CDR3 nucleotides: TGTGCCAGCAGCTTAGGGGATAGCACAGATACGCAGTATTTT.